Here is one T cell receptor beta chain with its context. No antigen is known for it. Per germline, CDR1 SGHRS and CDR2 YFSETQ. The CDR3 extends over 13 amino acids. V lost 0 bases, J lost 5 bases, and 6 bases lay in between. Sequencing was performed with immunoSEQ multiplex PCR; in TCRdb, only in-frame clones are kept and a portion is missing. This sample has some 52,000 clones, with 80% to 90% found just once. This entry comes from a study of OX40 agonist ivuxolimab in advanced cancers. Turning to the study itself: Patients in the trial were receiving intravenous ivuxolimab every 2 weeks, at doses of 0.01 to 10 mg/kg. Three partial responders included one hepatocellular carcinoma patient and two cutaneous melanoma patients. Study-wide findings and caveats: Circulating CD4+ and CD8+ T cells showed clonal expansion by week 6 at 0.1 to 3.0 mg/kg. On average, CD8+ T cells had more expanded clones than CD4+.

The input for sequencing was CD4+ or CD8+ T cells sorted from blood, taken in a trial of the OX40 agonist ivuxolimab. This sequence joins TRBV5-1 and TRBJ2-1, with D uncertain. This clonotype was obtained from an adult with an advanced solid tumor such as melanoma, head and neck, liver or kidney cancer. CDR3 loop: CASSLEANNEQFF. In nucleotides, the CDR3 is TGCGCCAGCAGCTTGGAAGCGAACAATGAGCAGTTCTTC.